A selection of T cell receptor beta chains follows, all from one sample in a study of cytomegalovirus exposure and HLA in healthy donors. Only in-frame clones appear in the TCRdb table, and some are missing; sequencing was by immunoSEQ multiplex PCR. This sample has over 200,000 clones; 82% occur once, and the top ten carry 5% to 6.5%. Sequenced input: PBMCs. The receptor set was obtained from a woman aged 40 to 50 in good health and CMV-seropositive. Both conserved end residues are part of each CDR3. D genes are given only for firm matches. Clone size is given for some rows only: seen once, a few or many times, or a class if the clone is expanded.

cdr3_aa: CASSLKGGAGSIGEQYF
cdr3_nt: TGTGCCAGCAGCCTCAAGGGGGGGGCAGGGAGCATAGGCGAGCAGTACTTC
clone_size: NA
d_call: NA
v_call: TRBV5-6
j_call: TRBJ2-7

cdr3_aa: CASSLDRPPDTQYF
cdr3_nt: TGCGCCAGCAGCTTGGACAGGCCTCCAGATACGCAGTATTTT
clone_size: NA
d_call: NA
v_call: TRBV5-1
j_call: TRBJ2-3

cdr3_aa: CASRETFLPDTQYF
cdr3_nt: TGTGCCAGCAGGGAGACCTTCCTCCCAGATACGCAGTATTTT
clone_size: NA
d_call: NA
v_call: TRBV27
j_call: TRBJ2-3

cdr3_aa: CASSSTREDGELFF
cdr3_nt: TGTGCCAGCAGCAGCACCAGGGAAGACGGGGAGCTGTTTTTT
clone_size: once
d_call: NA
v_call: TRBV11-3
j_call: TRBJ2-2

cdr3_aa: CASSQDMGRRTEAFF
cdr3_nt: TGTGCCAGCAGCCAAGATATGGGCAGGCGCACTGAAGCTTTCTTT
clone_size: NA
d_call: NA
v_call: TRBV4-2
j_call: TRBJ1-1

cdr3_aa: CASSLGLAGGQETQYF
cdr3_nt: TGCGCCAGCAGCTTGGGGCTAGCGGGGGGTCAAGAGACCCAGTACTTC
clone_size: NA
d_call: TRBD2
v_call: TRBV5-1
j_call: TRBJ2-5

cdr3_aa: CASSVSPGRAGELFF
cdr3_nt: TGTGCCAGCAGCGTGTCCCCGGGCAGGGCCGGGGAGCTGTTTTTT
clone_size: NA
d_call: NA
v_call: TRBV9
j_call: TRBJ2-2

cdr3_aa: CASSEQDRVKDF
cdr3_nt: TGTGCCAGCAGTGAACAAGACAGGGTTAAGGACTTC
clone_size: once
d_call: TRBD1
v_call: TRBV25-1
j_call: TRBJ2-5

cdr3_aa: CASSPYQETQYF
cdr3_nt: TGTGCCAGCAGCCCCTACCAAGAGACCCAGTACTTC
clone_size: once
d_call: NA
v_call: TRBV7-6
j_call: TRBJ2-5

cdr3_aa: CSVGISGNTIYF
cdr3_nt: TGCAGCGTCGGTATCTCTGGAAACACCATATATTTT
clone_size: NA
d_call: NA
v_call: TRBV29-1
j_call: TRBJ1-3

cdr3_aa: CSVPGTSGMYQETQYF
cdr3_nt: TGCAGCGTACCTGGGACTAGCGGGATGTACCAAGAGACCCAGTACTTC
clone_size: NA
d_call: TRBD2
v_call: TRBV29-1
j_call: TRBJ2-5

cdr3_aa: CASSLRQGRDEQFF
cdr3_nt: TGTGCCAGCAGCCTACGACAGGGGCGGGATGAGCAGTTCTTC
clone_size: NA
d_call: TRBD1
v_call: TRBV7-2
j_call: TRBJ2-1

cdr3_aa: CASSQNPSGGPPHNEQFF
cdr3_nt: TGCGCCAGCAGCCAAAATCCAAGCGGGGGGCCCCCCCACAATGAGCAGTTCTTC
clone_size: NA
d_call: TRBD2
v_call: TRBV4-1
j_call: TRBJ2-1

cdr3_aa: CASTEQGHLNTGELFF
cdr3_nt: TGTGCCAGCACCGAACAGGGGCACCTGAACACCGGGGAGCTGTTTTTT
clone_size: NA
d_call: TRBD1
v_call: TRBV2
j_call: TRBJ2-2

cdr3_aa: CASKASGSSYEQYF
cdr3_nt: TGTGCCAGTAAAGCTAGCGGGAGCTCCTACGAGCAGTACTTC
clone_size: NA
d_call: TRBD2
v_call: TRBV19
j_call: TRBJ2-7

cdr3_aa: CASSFSRAGREGTDTQYF
cdr3_nt: TGTGCCAGCAGCTTTTCCCGCGCCGGCAGGGAAGGCACAGATACGCAGTATTTT
clone_size: NA
d_call: NA
v_call: TRBV7-8
j_call: TRBJ2-3

cdr3_aa: CASGGSSGRAWEQFF
cdr3_nt: TGTGCCAGCGGGGGGAGTAGCGGGAGGGCATGGGAGCAGTTCTTC
clone_size: NA
d_call: TRBD2
v_call: TRBV2
j_call: TRBJ2-1

cdr3_aa: CSAFEGALAFF
cdr3_nt: TGCAGTGCGTTTGAAGGGGCGTTAGCTTTCTTT
clone_size: NA
d_call: NA
v_call: TRBV20-1
j_call: TRBJ1-1

cdr3_aa: CASSLAPSREAFF
cdr3_nt: TGCGCCAGCAGCTTGGCCCCGAGCAGGGAAGCTTTCTTT
clone_size: NA
d_call: NA
v_call: TRBV5-1
j_call: TRBJ1-1

cdr3_aa: CAISESRGRREGRDTQYF
cdr3_nt: TGTGCCATCAGTGAGTCGAGAGGCCGGCGGGAGGGCCGCGATACGCAGTATTTT
clone_size: NA
d_call: TRBD2
v_call: TRBV10-3
j_call: TRBJ2-3

cdr3_aa: CASSVRDRVRGYTF
cdr3_nt: TGTGCCAGCAGTGTCCGGGACAGGGTCCGGGGCTACACCTTC
clone_size: NA
d_call: TRBD1
v_call: TRBV2
j_call: TRBJ1-2

cdr3_aa: CASSVYQGGSPLHF
cdr3_nt: TGTGCCAGCAGCGTATATCAGGGAGGATCACCCCTCCACTTT
clone_size: NA
d_call: NA
v_call: TRBV9
j_call: TRBJ1-6

cdr3_aa: CAWSDRNRGGEKLFF
cdr3_nt: TGTGCCTGGAGTGACCGCAACAGGGGTGGCGAAAAACTGTTTTTT
clone_size: NA
d_call: TRBD1
v_call: TRBV30
j_call: TRBJ1-4

cdr3_aa: CASSLGFGGGGTGELFF
cdr3_nt: TGTGCCAGCAGCTTGGGTTTTGGGGGAGGGGGGACCGGGGAGCTGTTTTTT
clone_size: NA
d_call: NA
v_call: TRBV7-2
j_call: TRBJ2-2

cdr3_aa: CASSIGYEQYF
cdr3_nt: TGTGCCAGTAGTATTGGTTACGAGCAGTACTTC
clone_size: NA
d_call: NA
v_call: TRBV19
j_call: TRBJ2-7

cdr3_aa: CASSNPGLILYNEQFF
cdr3_nt: TGTGCCAGTAGTAATCCGGGACTTATACTCTACAATGAGCAGTTCTTC
clone_size: NA
d_call: NA
v_call: TRBV19
j_call: TRBJ2-1

cdr3_aa: CASSLVFQSAPDTQYF
cdr3_nt: TGCGCCAGCAGCTTGGTTTTTCAATCAGCGCCAGATACGCAGTATTTT
clone_size: NA
d_call: NA
v_call: TRBV5-1
j_call: TRBJ2-3

cdr3_aa: CASSVGGLAGGNEQFF
cdr3_nt: TGTGCCAGCAGCGTAGGGGGACTAGCGGGTGGGAATGAGCAGTTCTTC
clone_size: few
d_call: TRBD2
v_call: TRBV9
j_call: TRBJ2-1

cdr3_aa: CASSPSAGGVGAHEQYF
cdr3_nt: TGCGCCAGCAGCCCTTCCGCTGGGGGGGTCGGCGCCCACGAGCAGTACTTC
clone_size: NA
d_call: TRBD2
v_call: TRBV4-1
j_call: TRBJ2-7

cdr3_aa: CASSEDRVRVQFF
cdr3_nt: TGTGCCAGCAGTGAAGACAGGGTGCGTGTGCAGTTCTTC
clone_size: NA
d_call: NA
v_call: TRBV6-1
j_call: TRBJ2-1

cdr3_aa: CASSITVGSNQPQHF
cdr3_nt: TGTGCCAGTAGTATCACAGTTGGCAGCAATCAGCCCCAGCATTTT
clone_size: NA
d_call: NA
v_call: TRBV19
j_call: TRBJ1-5

cdr3_aa: CASSRTGETTIYF
cdr3_nt: TGTGCCAGCAGTAGGACAGGGGAGACCACCATATATTTT
clone_size: NA
d_call: TRBD1
v_call: TRBV6-5
j_call: TRBJ1-3

cdr3_aa: CASTAGGSATDTQYF
cdr3_nt: TGTGCCAGCACCGCTGGGGGGAGCGCCACAGATACGCAGTATTTT
clone_size: NA
d_call: NA
v_call: TRBV6-6
j_call: TRBJ2-3

cdr3_aa: CASSPQGLAGPYEQYF
cdr3_nt: TGTGCCAGCAGCCCCCAGGGACTAGCGGGTCCTTACGAGCAGTACTTC
clone_size: NA
d_call: TRBD2
v_call: TRBV7-8
j_call: TRBJ2-7

cdr3_aa: CASSLAGGLYNEQFF
cdr3_nt: TGTGCCAGCAGCTTGGCCGGGGGGCTCTACAATGAGCAGTTCTTC
clone_size: NA
d_call: NA
v_call: TRBV7-2
j_call: TRBJ2-1

cdr3_aa: CASLRGAGYGYTF
cdr3_nt: TGTGCCAGCCTCAGGGGCGCGGGCTATGGCTACACCTTC
clone_size: few
d_call: NA
v_call: TRBV7-9
j_call: TRBJ1-2

cdr3_aa: CASSQERRGTQETQYF
cdr3_nt: TGCGCCAGCAGCCAAGAGAGGCGGGGGACCCAAGAGACCCAGTACTTC
clone_size: NA
d_call: TRBD2
v_call: TRBV4-1
j_call: TRBJ2-5

cdr3_aa: CASSSQGYEQYF
cdr3_nt: TGTGCCAGCAGCAGCCAGGGTTACGAGCAGTACTTC
clone_size: few
d_call: NA
v_call: TRBV7-9
j_call: TRBJ2-7

cdr3_aa: CAWSGGPNSPLHF
cdr3_nt: TGTGCCTGGAGTGGCGGCCCTAATTCACCCCTCCACTTT
clone_size: NA
d_call: NA
v_call: TRBV30
j_call: TRBJ1-6

cdr3_aa: CAWSGPDGYTF
cdr3_nt: TGTGCCTGGAGTGGCCCGGATGGCTACACCTTC
clone_size: NA
d_call: NA
v_call: TRBV30
j_call: TRBJ1-2

cdr3_aa: CASSVPTGSHEQYF
cdr3_nt: TGTGCCAGCAGTGTACCGACAGGGAGCCACGAGCAGTACTTC
clone_size: once
d_call: TRBD1
v_call: TRBV25-1
j_call: TRBJ2-7

cdr3_aa: CASGTTLYNEQFF
cdr3_nt: TGTGCCAGCGGGACTACCCTCTACAATGAGCAGTTCTTC
clone_size: NA
d_call: TRBD2
v_call: TRBV7-9
j_call: TRBJ2-1

cdr3_aa: CASTIRTGNRGYTF
cdr3_nt: TGTGCCAGCACCATAAGGACAGGGAACCGCGGCTACACCTTC
clone_size: NA
d_call: TRBD1
v_call: TRBV6-1
j_call: TRBJ1-2

cdr3_aa: CASSKGAGGPDEQYF
cdr3_nt: TGTGCCAGCAGCAAAGGAGCGGGAGGGCCAGACGAGCAGTACTTC
clone_size: NA
d_call: TRBD2
v_call: TRBV7-2
j_call: TRBJ2-7

cdr3_aa: CASSPVHDSPLHF
cdr3_nt: TGTGCCAGCAGCCCAGTACACGATTCACCCCTCCACTTT
clone_size: NA
d_call: NA
v_call: TRBV5-8
j_call: TRBJ1-6

cdr3_aa: CAISDLGGDTQYF
cdr3_nt: TGTGCCATCAGTGACCTAGGGGGAGATACGCAGTATTTT
clone_size: once
d_call: NA
v_call: TRBV10-3
j_call: TRBJ2-3

cdr3_aa: CSVPGGGELFF
cdr3_nt: TGCAGCGTCCCCGGGGGCGGGGAGCTGTTTTTT
clone_size: NA
d_call: NA
v_call: TRBV29-1
j_call: TRBJ2-2

cdr3_aa: CASSLRYEQYF
cdr3_nt: TGTGCCAGCAGCTTGAGGTACGAGCAGTACTTC
clone_size: NA
d_call: NA
v_call: TRBV11-2
j_call: TRBJ2-7

cdr3_aa: CASSETSGSSNEQFF
cdr3_nt: TGCGCCAGCAGCGAGACTAGCGGGAGCTCCAATGAGCAGTTCTTC
clone_size: NA
d_call: TRBD2
v_call: TRBV4-1
j_call: TRBJ2-1

cdr3_aa: CASSLMAGGSDTQYF
cdr3_nt: TGTGCCAGCAGCTTGATGGCGGGAGGGTCAGATACGCAGTATTTT
clone_size: few
d_call: TRBD2
v_call: TRBV7-9
j_call: TRBJ2-3

cdr3_aa: CASTGDRASNQPQHF
cdr3_nt: TGTGCCAGCACGGGGGACAGGGCTAGCAATCAGCCCCAGCATTTT
clone_size: NA
d_call: TRBD1
v_call: TRBV2
j_call: TRBJ1-5